This TCR beta chain was recorded in a study of human T cells and chemical hapten exposure. Whole-study results and caveats: DPC sensitization left the count of TCRs above 1 in 1000 unchanged.

Individual cDNA molecules had unique molecular identifiers attached to them by the library. In the study's own analysis: Samples held a median of approximately 96,000 TCRs, range roughly 23,224–700,000. TCRdb processed the RACE reads anew with MiXCR; each CDR3 protein has one entry. The V and J calls here are based on TCRdb, not the publication. The data hold 85,000 to 100,000 distinct CDR3 sequences, with around 25% observed a single time. A word on this clonotype: Its matching antigen is unknown.

Documented time point: patch test 3, about 24 weeks after DPC sensitization. Treatment indicated: therapeutic diphenylcyclopropenone sensitization with weekly scalp DPC. Total RNA came from unfractionated whole blood. The CDR3 is made up of 17 amino acids. Between the trimmed V and J ends, which lost 2 bases and 8 bases, there was a span of 21 bases. Germline values: CDR1 MNHNS, CDR2 SASEGT. The sample consisted of whole blood, taken in connection with sensitization to the hapten diphenylcyclopropenone (DPC). The clonotype comes from a middle-aged man with alopecia areata. Some clones in this sample may be carry-over from other donors' samples. J is TRBJ1-4 and V is TRBV6-1; D possibly corresponds to TRBD1 (5 bases). This chain's CDR3 is CASSESGGDGAREKLFF. The CDR3, as DNA: TGTGCCAGCAGTGAAAGTGGGGGAGACGGAGCCCGCGAAAAACTGTTTTTT.